This T cell receptor (beta chain) was recovered during a study of cytomegalovirus exposure and HLA in healthy donors. Findings and caveats of the study: With DRB1 most and HLA-C fewest, TCR association rates differed between HLA loci in a later analysis. Reportedly, fewer N-insertions than the approximately 680-donor mean appeared in an Asian-associated ancestry cluster in a later analysis. Certain sequence variants were highly shared and formed a cluster, and this cluster was likely a sequencing artifact. CMV serostatus was the only immune exposure information that was available.

To note about this clone: Its antigen is unknown.

PCR involved 60 Vbeta and 13 Jbeta primers. Measured with immunoSEQ multiplex PCR; TCRdb has only the in-frame clones, and not every one. The sample has about 140,000 clones, 88% seen once. Specimen: PBMCs. The receptor was derived from a woman in her thirties or forties in good health and CMV-seronegative.

CDR3 loop: CASSLRSDQPQHF. The DNA for the CDR3 is TGTGCCAGCAGTTTGCGTTCGGATCAGCCCCAGCATTTT. The rearrangement uses TRBV7-2 and TRBJ1-5; D not resolved. V was clipped by 6 bases and J by 5 bases, with 11 bases between them. Germline CDR1 SGHTA, CDR2 FQGNSA. The CDR3 runs to 13 residues.